This section outlines one T cell receptor (beta chain) sequence together with its context. What it binds is unknown. It is likely a read error, because the conserved phenylalanine at the end of the CDR3 is missing. The investigators made TCR beta cDNA from roughly 460 ng total RNA, using a constant-region primer. Nested multiplex PCR, run for three rounds with slightly modified ARM-PCR, yielded TCR beta libraries. Each of the first two PCR rounds ran approximately 9 cycles with TRBV1-TRBV30 forward and C-beta reverse primers. TCRdb used MiXCR to reprocess the multiplex PCR reads, holding one entry per CDR3 protein. The table has roughly 50,000 distinct CDR3 sequences, about 80% seen once; the top ten hold about 26%. This entry belongs to a study of tumor-infiltrating lymphocytes in primary liver carcinoma. At the level of the study: Subjects consisted of male and female patients aged 30 to 69 years. The study reported T1-T3 N0M0 tumors spanning 4.2 to 10 cm. Overall study results and limits: Just about 7.5-25% of leading clones were found in every one of five regions. Blood fell significantly below tumors in its top-250-clone fraction (p = 0.039).

The CDR3 covers 13 residues. The V gene lost 2 bases and the J gene lost 2 bases, with 6 bases spanning the gap. Germline CDR1 is SGHRS and CDR2 is YFSETQ. Co-extracting RNA and DNA was done with about 20-34 mg of unsorted bulk tissue as input. Sample: liver tumor tissue from sampling region 2. As to subset: tumor region T2, inferior pole. The chain recombines TRBV5-1 with TRBJ2-3, with no clear D. The sequence derives from a man aged 35 to 55 with primary liver carcinoma and hepatitis B virus infection. The CDR3 nucleotides read TGCGCCAGCAGCTTCTCTACCACAGATACGCAGTATTCT. Amino acid sequence: CASSFSTTDTQYS.